This T cell receptor (beta chain) was obtained from a study of persistence of HIV-infected CD4 T cells. Study in general: Antigen stimulation activated a lower proportion of cells, more of them memory, than anti-CD3/anti-CD28 stimulation.

Points from the study as a whole: Compared with CD3/CD28-stimulated cells, CMV- and Gag-responding cells showed lower TCRbeta richness.

This CDR3 is 14 amino acids long. V was clipped by 2 bases and J by 7 bases, with 11 bases between them. Germline CDR1 is LGHDT and CDR2 is YNNKEL (reference sequence). The immunoSEQ assay was version 4, run in survey mode. TCRdb's table, derived via immunoSEQ multiplex PCR, lists solely in-frame clones and lacks some. The sample comprises 43,000 or so clones, around 92% of which are singletons, and just over 1% rests with the top ten. As concerns this clone: The target antigen is unknown.

Nonspecific anti-CD3/anti-CD28 bead stimulation represents the broad CD4+ T cell repertoire. Sorting of responding CD4+ T cells relied on upregulated CD40 ligand together with CD69. The receptor comes from an adult man with HIV who was CMV-seropositive. V is TRBV3-1 (or the pseudogene TRBV3-2) and J is TRBJ1-4; tentative D call: TRBD1 (6 bases). Sequenced material: CD4+ T cells sorted from PBMCs after approximately 18-hour stimulation, taken from a patient who received antiretroviral therapy. The CDR3 region is CASSQQGSGEKLFF. CDR3 sequence (DNA): TGTGCCAGCAGCCAACAGGGGTCCGGTGAAAAACTGTTTTTT.